Listed here are 4 T cell receptor beta chains from one sample, sequenced in a study of shared clonotypes between healthy human individuals. As defined, naive CD8 cells were CD45RO-negative and positively selected for CCR7, with terminally differentiated effector memory CD45RA+ cells excluded. Sequenced by immunoSEQ multiplex PCR; TCRdb stores in-frame clones only, minus some. The table records about 590,000 clones, nearly 97% of them present only once. Sequencing was carried out using naive CD8+ T cells sorted from blood. The receptor source for this set is a woman aged 30 to 39 in good health.

The V call is TRBV28, the J call TRBJ2-7, with TRBD2 matching over 8 bases. The CDR3 covers 15 residues. After removal of 5 bases from V and 7 bases from J, the junction contained 13 bases not matched to a gene. Per germline, CDR1 MDHEN and CDR2 SYDVKM. CDR3 loop: CASSVLAGKSGEQYF. As DNA, the CDR3 is TGTGCCAGCAGTGTCTTAGCGGGAAAATCGGGGGAGCAGTACTTC.

The chain joins TRBV28 to TRBJ2-5, with 7 bases lining up with TRBD2. V lost 0 bases, J lost 4 bases, and 8 bases stayed unmatched. The CDR3 loop spans 16 amino acids. In germline, CDR1 is MDHEN, CDR2 SYDVKM. The CDR3 bases are TGTGCCAGCAGTTTATGGGGGGGGAGAGAATCAGAGACCCAGTACTTC. It codes for CASSLWGGRESETQYF.

The chain recombines TRBV19 with TRBJ1-5; D remains ambiguous. Germline CDR1 and CDR2: LNHDA and SQIVND (reference sequence). The CDR3 extends over 18 amino acids. Trimming pared 2 bases from V and 2 bases from J, leaving 19 bases between. The CDR3 loop is CASSITVLGRAGNQPQHF. CDR3 nucleotide sequence: TGTGCCAGTAGTATAACGGTTTTGGGGAGAGCGGGCAATCAGCCCCAGCATTTT.

The chain uses TRBV7-6 and TRBJ2-7, with D hard to call. The CDR3 length is 15 residues. Germline CDR1 reads SGHVS; CDR2 reads FNYEAQ. The V gene lost 4 bases and the J gene lost 0 bases, with 13 bases spanning the gap. Written as DNA, the CDR3 is TGTGCCAGCAGCTCGTCGGTGGATAGCTCCTACGAGCAGTACTTC. It is translated as CASSSSVDSSYEQYF.